The sequence of this T cell receptor beta chain was determined in a study of shared clonotypes between healthy human individuals (dated by TCRdb to about 2020). Concerning the study at large: Three men and a couple of women, aged 18 to 49 years, made up the cohort. Each donor's leukapheresis produced roughly between roughly 0.85 and 9.5 billion PBMCs. To estimate repertoire size and how much clonotype sharing occurs between individuals, the study deeply sequenced the blood TCR repertoires of five healthy adults. To increase sequencing depth and limit assay-specific biases, TCR repertoire library preparation and sequencing were carried out by different laboratories using diverse techniques.

The donors were healthy, HIV-negative adults who had no recently reported acute infections or vaccinations. All donors were Caucasian adults living in Nashville, Tennessee, USA. For unsorted samples, tens of millions of PBMCs were counted, and genomic DNA was extracted using the QIAamp DNA Blood Mini kit. After blood collection by leukapheresis, PBMCs were isolated using Ficoll-Histopaque density gradient centrifugation and then cryopreserved in the vapor phase of liquid nitrogen. Using the deep immunoSEQ assay, TCR CDR3 regions were amplified from genomic DNA by multiplex PCR. For each cell subset, the extracted genomic DNA was distributed evenly across all wells of several immunoSEQ 96-well plates, and each plate served as one replicate. Each replicate PCR for unsorted PBMC received 300 to 350 ng genomic DNA, equal to approximately 29,000 T cell genomes. Ten immunoSEQ deep assay plates were used to sequence unsorted PBMC genomic DNA. The purified libraries were quantified using a Qubit 3.0 fluorometer, sized with a Bioanalyzer 2100, and then quantified again using the KAPA Library Quantification kit. Every immunoSEQ 96-well plate was sequenced on a dedicated single-read 150-cycle Illumina NextSeq 550 flow cell. On the study's bioinformatics: Because only junctional sequences without quality scores were contained in the immunoSEQ output, filtering matching that applied to full-length reads could not be performed. To assign V/J genes and CDR3, sequences were annotated against IMGT germline references using PyIR, a Python wrapper for IgBLAST v1.9. Reads with weak V/J assignments (E-value above 1e-6), missing CDR3, stop codons, out-of-frame junctions, or ambiguous translated residues were removed. A V3J clonotype was defined by an identical inferred V gene, J gene, and CDR3 amino acid sequence. To compute the percentage overlap between repertoires, the number of shared unique clonotypes was divided by the size of the smaller repertoire. Three approaches were used to assess repertoire richness: RTK rarefaction, the Chao1 estimator, and Recon v2.1 estimates of unobserved clonotypes. Held by TCRdb, this immuneACCESS table contains in-frame sequences only and omits some clones. Under half of the omission traces to an unresolved V gene where checked; the cause of the rest is unknown. The V and J calls and clone size were taken over from that table, and D and trimming were inferred from the DNA. The sample table lists around 500,000 clones, approximately 78% of them with a count of one. The leading ten clones occupy approximately 12% of the sample.

About this clone: Its binding antigen is unknown. No base qualities exist here, and no much larger clone lies one base off it.

What the work shows at the level of the full study, not this receptor alone: Sampling was restricted to blood, and TCR repertoires in tissues likely differ from the TCR repertoires found in blood. Based on pairwise subsampling, the degree of clonotype sharing among donors was expected to be affected by sequencing depth. Because the study included a small number of donors, the genetic and exposure-history diversity represented was limited.

This receptor was taken from a woman aged 40 to 50 in good health. Some clones in this sample may be carry-over from other donors' samples. The source material was PBMCs.

The bases are TGCGCCAGCAGCTTCGGGACAGGGTCCTACGAGCAGTACTTC. It is translated as CASSFGTGSYEQYF. The V gene is TRBV5-1 and the J gene is TRBJ2-7, and 9 junction bases match TRBD1. The CDR3 numbers 14 residues from cysteine through phenylalanine. Here the CDR3 DNA is all that survives: 42 bases in frame from base 1. Relative to germline, V is missing 2 bases and J is missing 1 base, with 1 base of the junction outside any gene match. The germline V gene yields SGHRS for CDR1 and YFSETQ for CDR2.